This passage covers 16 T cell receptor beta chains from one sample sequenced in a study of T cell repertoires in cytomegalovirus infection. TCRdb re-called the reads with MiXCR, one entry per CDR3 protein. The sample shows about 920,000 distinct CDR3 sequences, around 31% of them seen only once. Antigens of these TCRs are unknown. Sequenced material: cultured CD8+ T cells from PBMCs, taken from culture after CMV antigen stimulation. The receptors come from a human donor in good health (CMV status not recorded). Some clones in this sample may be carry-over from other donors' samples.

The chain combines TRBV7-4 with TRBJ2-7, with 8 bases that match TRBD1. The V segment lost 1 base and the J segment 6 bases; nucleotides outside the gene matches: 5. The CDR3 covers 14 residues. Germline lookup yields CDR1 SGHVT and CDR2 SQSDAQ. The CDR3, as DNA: TGTGCCAGCAGCTTAGGACAGGGGAGAGGCGAGCAGTACTTC. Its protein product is CASSLGQGRGEQYF.

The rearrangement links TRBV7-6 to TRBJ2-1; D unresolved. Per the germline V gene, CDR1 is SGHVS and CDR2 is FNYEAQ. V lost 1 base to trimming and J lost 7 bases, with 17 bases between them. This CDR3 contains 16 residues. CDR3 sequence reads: CASSLDAVGTRNEQFF. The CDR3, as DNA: TGTGCCAGCAGCTTAGATGCGGTCGGTACACGGAATGAGCAGTTCTTC.

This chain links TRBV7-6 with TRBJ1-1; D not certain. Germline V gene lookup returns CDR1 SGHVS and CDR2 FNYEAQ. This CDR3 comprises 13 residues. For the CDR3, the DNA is TGTGCGACCCGAACAGCCGAACACACTGAAGCTTTCTTT. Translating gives CATRTAEHTEAFF.

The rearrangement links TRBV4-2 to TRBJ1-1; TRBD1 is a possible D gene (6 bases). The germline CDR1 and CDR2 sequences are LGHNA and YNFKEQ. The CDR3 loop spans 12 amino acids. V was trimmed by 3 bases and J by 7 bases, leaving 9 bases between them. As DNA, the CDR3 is TGTGCCAGCAGCCATACAGGGATTGAAGCTTTCTTT. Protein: CASSHTGIEAFF.

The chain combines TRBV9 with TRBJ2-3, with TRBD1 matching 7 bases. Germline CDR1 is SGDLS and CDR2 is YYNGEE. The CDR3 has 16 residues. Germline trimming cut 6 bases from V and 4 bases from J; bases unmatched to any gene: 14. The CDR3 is CASNLPRQGNPDTQYF. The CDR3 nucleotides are TGTGCCAGCAACTTACCCCGACAGGGCAACCCAGATACGCAGTATTTT.

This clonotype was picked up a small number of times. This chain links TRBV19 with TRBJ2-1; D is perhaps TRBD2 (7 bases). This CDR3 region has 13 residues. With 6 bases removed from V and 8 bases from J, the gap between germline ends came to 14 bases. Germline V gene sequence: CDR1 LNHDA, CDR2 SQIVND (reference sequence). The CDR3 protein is CASRGGGLDEQFF. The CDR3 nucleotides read TGTGCCAGTAGAGGGGGAGGGCTAGATGAGCAGTTCTTC.

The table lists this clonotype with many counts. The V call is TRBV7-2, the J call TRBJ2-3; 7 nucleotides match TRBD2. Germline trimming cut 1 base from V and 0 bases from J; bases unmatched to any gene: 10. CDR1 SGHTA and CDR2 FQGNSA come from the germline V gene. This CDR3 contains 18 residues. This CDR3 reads CASSLGDYPRGSTDTQYF. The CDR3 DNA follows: TGTGCCAGCAGCTTAGGGGACTACCCCCGCGGAAGCACAGATACGCAGTATTTT.

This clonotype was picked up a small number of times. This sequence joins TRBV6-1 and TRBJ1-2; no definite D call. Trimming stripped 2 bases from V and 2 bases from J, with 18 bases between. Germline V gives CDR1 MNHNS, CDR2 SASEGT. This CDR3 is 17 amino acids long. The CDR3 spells CASSERYKLVENYGYTF. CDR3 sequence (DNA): TGTGCCAGCAGTGAACGGTACAAGCTCGTGGAGAACTATGGCTACACCTTC.

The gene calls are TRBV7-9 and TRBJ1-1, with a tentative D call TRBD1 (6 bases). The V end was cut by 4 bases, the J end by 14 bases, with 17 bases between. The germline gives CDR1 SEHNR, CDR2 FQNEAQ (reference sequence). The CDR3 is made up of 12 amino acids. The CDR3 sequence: CASSSQTGVSFF. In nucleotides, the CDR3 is TGTGCCAGCAGCTCTCAGACAGGCGTAAGCTTCTTT. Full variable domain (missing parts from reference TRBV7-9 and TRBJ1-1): DTGVSQNPRHKITKRGQNVTFRCDPISEHNRLYWYRQTLGQGPEFLTYFQNEAQLEKSRLLSDRFSAERPKGSFSTLEIQRTEQGDSAMYLCASSSQTGVSFFGQGTRLTVV.

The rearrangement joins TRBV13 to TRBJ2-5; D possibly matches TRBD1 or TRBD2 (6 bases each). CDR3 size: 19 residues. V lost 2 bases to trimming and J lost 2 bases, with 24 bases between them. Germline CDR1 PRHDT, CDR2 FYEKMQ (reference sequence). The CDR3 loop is CASSLFVGGKNKQQETQYF. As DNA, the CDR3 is TGTGCCAGCAGCTTATTTGTGGGGGGCAAGAATAAACAACAAGAGACCCAGTACTTC.

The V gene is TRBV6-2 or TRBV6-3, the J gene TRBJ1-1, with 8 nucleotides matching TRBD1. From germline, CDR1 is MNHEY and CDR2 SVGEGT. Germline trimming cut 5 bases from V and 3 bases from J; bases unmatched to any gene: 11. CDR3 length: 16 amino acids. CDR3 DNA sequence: TGTGCCAGCAGTCGGACAGGGACGGCGGGGGACACTGAAGCTTTCTTT. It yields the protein CASSRTGTAGDTEAFF.

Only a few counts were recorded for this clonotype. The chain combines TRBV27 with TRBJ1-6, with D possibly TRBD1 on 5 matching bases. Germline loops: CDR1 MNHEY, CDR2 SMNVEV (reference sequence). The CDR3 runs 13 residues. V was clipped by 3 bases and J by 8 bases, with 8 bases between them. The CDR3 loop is CASSFIRDSPLHF. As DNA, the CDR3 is TGTGCCAGCAGTTTCATCAGGGATTCACCCCTCCACTTT.

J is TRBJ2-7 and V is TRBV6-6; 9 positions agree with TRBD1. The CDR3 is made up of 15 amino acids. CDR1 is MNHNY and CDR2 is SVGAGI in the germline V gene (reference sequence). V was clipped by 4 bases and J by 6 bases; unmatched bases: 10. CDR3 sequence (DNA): TGTGCCAGCAGTTGGAGGACAGGGGAGTCGAGCGAGCAGTACTTC. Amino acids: CASSWRTGESSEQYF.

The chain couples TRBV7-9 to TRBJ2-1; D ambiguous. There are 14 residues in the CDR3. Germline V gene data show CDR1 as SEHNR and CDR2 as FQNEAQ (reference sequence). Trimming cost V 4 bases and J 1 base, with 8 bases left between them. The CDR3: CASSSDASYNEQFF. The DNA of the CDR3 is TGTGCCAGCAGCTCAGATGCATCCTACAATGAGCAGTTCTTC.

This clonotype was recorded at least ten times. The CDR3 sequence: CASSLREGNGNSPLHF. CDR3 bases: TGTGCCAGCAGCTTACGGGAGGGGAATGGTAATTCACCCCTCCACTTT. The rearrangement joins TRBV7-6 to TRBJ1-6; TRBD1 might be the D (5 bases). The CDR3 has 16 residues. CDR1 is SGHVS, CDR2 FNYEAQ, per germline. The germline V and J ends were trimmed by 2 bases and 6 bases, with 14 bases remaining between them. The full variable domain, in which reference TRBV7-6 and TRBJ1-6 provide the parts outside the CDR3, is GAGVSQSPRYKVTKRGQDVALRCDPISGHVSLYWYRQALGQGPEFLTYFNYEAQQDKSGLPNDRFSAERPEGSISTLTIQRTEQRDSAMYRCASSLREGNGNSPLHFGNGTRLTVT.

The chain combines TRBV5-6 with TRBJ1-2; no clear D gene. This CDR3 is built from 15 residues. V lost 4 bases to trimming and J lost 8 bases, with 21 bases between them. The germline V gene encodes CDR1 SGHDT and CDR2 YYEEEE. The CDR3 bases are TGTGCCAGCAGCCCCCCCGTGGGAATGAGCGGAGGCTACACCTTC. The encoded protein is CASSPPVGMSGGYTF.